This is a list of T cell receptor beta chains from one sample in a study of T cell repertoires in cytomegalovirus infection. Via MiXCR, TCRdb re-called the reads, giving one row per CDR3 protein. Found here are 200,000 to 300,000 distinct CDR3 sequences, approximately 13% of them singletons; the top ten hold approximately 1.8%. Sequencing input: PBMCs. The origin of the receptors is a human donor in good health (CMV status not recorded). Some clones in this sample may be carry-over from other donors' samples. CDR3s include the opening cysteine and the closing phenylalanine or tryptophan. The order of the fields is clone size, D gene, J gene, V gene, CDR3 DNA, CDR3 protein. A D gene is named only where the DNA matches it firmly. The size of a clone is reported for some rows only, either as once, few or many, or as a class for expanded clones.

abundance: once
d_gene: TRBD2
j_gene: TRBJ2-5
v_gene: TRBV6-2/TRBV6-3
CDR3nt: TGTGCCAGCAGTTACGACTTGACTAGCGGGGGGCAAGAGACCCAGTACTTC
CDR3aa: CASSYDLTSGGQETQYF

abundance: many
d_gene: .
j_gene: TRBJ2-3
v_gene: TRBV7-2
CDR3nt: TGTGCCAGCAGCTCATCTAGCACAGATACGCAGTATTTT
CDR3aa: CASSSSSTDTQYF

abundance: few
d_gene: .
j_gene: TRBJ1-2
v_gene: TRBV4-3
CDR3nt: TGCGCCAGCAGCCAAGAAGTTAACAGTATCTATGGCTACACCTTC
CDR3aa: CASSQEVNSIYGYTF

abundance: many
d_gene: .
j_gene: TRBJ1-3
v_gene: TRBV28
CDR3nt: TGTGCCAGCAGTCTAGACCCCCTGGGGGACACCATATATTTT
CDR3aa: CASSLDPLGDTIYF

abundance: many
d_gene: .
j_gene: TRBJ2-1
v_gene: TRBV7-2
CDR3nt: TGTGCCAGCACCCAAGAGGCAGGTTTCTACAATGAGCAGTTCTTC
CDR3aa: CASTQEAGFYNEQFF

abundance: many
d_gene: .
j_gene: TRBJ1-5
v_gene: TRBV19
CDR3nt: TGTGCCAGTAGTATAGCCGGGCGTCAGTCCAATCAGCCCCAGCATTTT
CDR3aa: CASSIAGRQSNQPQHF

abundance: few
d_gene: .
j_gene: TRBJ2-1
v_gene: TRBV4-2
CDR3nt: TGTGCCAGCAGCCAAGATGAACCAGGAGGAAGAAGGAGCTCCTACAATGAGCAGTTCTTC
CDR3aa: CASSQDEPGGRRSSYNEQFF

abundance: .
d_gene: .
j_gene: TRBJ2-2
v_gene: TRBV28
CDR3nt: TGTGCCAGCAGTTCAGGAATGGCGAACACCGGGGAGCTGTTTTTT
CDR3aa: CASSSGMANTGELFF

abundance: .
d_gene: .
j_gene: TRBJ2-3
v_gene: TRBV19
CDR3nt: TGTGCCAGTAAGGTGGGGGTAGGGGGAACGGATACGCAGTATTTT
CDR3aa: CASKVGVGGTDTQYF

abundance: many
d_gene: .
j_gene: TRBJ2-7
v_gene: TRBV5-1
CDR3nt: TGTGCCAGCAGCTTAACAGGGACCTACGAGCAGTACTTC
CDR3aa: CASSLTGTYEQYF

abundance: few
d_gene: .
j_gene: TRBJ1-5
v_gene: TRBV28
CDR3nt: TGTGCCAGCAGTTTGGAGGGCGTGTGGCGGCCCCAGCATTTT
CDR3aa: CASSLEGVWRPQHF

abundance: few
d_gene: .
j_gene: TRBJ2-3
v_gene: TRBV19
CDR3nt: TGTGCCAGTAGTAACATTCGACAGGCCCGCACAGATACGCAGTATTTT
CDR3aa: CASSNIRQARTDTQYF

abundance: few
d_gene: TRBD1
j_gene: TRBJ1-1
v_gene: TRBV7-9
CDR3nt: TGTGCCAGTAGGGACAGCGGCTACACTGAAGCTTTCTTT
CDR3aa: CASRDSGYTEAFF

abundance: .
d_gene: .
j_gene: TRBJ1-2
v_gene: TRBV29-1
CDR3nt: TGCAGCGTAGAGAGTATACAGGGATACCACGGTGGCTACACCTTC
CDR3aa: CSVESIQGYHGGYTF

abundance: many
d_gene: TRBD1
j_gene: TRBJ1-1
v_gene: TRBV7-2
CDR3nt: TGTGCCAGCAGCTCAGACAGGGATCGGACTGAAGCTTTCTTT
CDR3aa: CASSSDRDRTEAFF

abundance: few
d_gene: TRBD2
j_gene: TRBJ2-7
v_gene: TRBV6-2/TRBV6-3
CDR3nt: TGTGCCAGCAGTTACCTGACTAGCGGGGGGGGCGAGCAGTACTTC
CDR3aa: CASSYLTSGGGEQYF

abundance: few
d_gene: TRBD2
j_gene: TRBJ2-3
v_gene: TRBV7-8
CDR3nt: TGTGCCAGCAGCTTAGACGGGGGGGACACAGATACGCAGTATTTT
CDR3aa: CASSLDGGDTDTQYF

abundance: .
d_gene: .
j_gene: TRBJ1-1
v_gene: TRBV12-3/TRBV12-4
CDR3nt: TGTGCCAGCAGTCCCTTGTTGGGACAGAACACTGAAGCTTTCTTT
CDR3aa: CASSPLLGQNTEAFF

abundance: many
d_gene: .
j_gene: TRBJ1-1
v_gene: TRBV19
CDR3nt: TGTGCCAGTATAGGCCCGAACACTGAAGCTTTCTTT
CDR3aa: CASIGPNTEAFF

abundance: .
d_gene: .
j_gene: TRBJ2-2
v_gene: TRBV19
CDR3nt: TGTGCCAGTAGTAGCCGAGAAATGACGGGGGAGCTGTTTTTT
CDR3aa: CASSSREMTGELFF

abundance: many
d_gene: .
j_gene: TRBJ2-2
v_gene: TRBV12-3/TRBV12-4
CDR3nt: TGTGCCAGCACCCCCGCCCAAGGCGGGGAGCTGTTTTTT
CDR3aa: CASTPAQGGELFF

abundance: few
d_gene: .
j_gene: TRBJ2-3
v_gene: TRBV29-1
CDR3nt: TGCAGCGTTCCTAACTCCCTTTGGACAGCCCCCATGCAGTATTTT
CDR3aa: CSVPNSLWTAPMQYF

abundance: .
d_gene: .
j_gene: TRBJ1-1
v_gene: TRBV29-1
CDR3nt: TGCAGCGGCGACCAGGGAAAGGGCACTGAAGCTTTCTTT
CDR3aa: CSGDQGKGTEAFF

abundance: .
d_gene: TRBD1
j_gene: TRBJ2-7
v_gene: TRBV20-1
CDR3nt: TGCAGTGCTTGGGACAGGACCTCCTCCTACGAGCAGTACTTC
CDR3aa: CSAWDRTSSYEQYF

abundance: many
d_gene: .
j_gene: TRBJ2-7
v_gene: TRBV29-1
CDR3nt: TGCAGCGTTGCCCGTCGAAGGGATTCCTACGAGCAGTACTTC
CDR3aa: CSVARRRDSYEQYF

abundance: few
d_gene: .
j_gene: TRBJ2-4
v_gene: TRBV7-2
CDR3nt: TGTGCCAGCAGCGGGCATGGCGTAGCCAAAAACATTCAGTACTTC
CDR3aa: CASSGHGVAKNIQYF

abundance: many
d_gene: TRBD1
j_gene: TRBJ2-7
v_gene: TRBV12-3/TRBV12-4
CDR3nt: TGTGCCAGCAGTTTAGTAACCGGGACAGGGAGGCACGAGCAGTACTTC
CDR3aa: CASSLVTGTGRHEQYF